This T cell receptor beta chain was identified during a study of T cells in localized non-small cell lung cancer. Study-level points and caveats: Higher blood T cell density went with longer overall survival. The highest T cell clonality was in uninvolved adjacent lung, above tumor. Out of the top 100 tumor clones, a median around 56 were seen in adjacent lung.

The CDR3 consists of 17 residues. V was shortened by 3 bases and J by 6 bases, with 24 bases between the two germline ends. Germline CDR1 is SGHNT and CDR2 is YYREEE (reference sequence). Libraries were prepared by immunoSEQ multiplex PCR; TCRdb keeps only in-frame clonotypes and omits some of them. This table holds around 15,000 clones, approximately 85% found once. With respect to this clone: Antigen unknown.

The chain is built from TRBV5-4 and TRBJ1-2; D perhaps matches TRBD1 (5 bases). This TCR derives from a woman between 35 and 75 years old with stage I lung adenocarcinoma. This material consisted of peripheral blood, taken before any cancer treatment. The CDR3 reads CASSYGRSPGPFDGYTF. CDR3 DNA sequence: TGTGCCAGCAGCTATGGCCGGTCTCCGGGACCCTTTGATGGCTACACCTTC.